Below, 23 T cell receptor beta chains from the same sample are listed, as sequenced in a study of blood T cell repertoires in COVID-19. TCRdb's table, derived via immunoSEQ multiplex PCR, lists solely in-frame clones and lacks some. Of 100,000 to 130,000 clones listed, about 83% are singletons. The specimen sequenced was peripheral blood. These receptors all come from a woman in her seventies with acute or convalescent COVID-19.

This chain uses TRBV7-6 with TRBJ1-4; D is possibly TRBD1 (5 bases). The CDR3 runs to 15 residues. CDR1 and CDR2 from the germline V gene are SGHVS and FNYEAQ. V was trimmed by 1 base and J by 8 bases, leaving 14 bases between them. CDR3 DNA: TGTGCCAGCAGCTTAGAGCAGGGATCGCAAGAAAAACTGTTTTTT. This encodes CASSLEQGSQEKLFF.

J is TRBJ2-7 and V is TRBV4-1; no clear D gene. The CDR3 has 13 amino acids. Germline V CDR1 and CDR2: MGHRA, YSYEKL. Trimming stripped 1 base from V and 2 bases from J, with 6 bases between. CDR3 sequence (DNA): TGCGCCAGCAGCCAAGCCCCCACCTACGAGCAGTACTTC. This gives the protein CASSQAPTYEQYF.

This clone came up once. V and J are TRBV5-4 and TRBJ2-5; TRBD1 is a possible D gene (6 bases). The CDR3 runs 14 residues. V lost 4 bases, J lost 3 bases, and 13 bases lay in between. From germline, CDR1 is SGHNT and CDR2 YYREEE (reference sequence). CDR3 protein: CASSLLGQKETQYF. In DNA form, the CDR3 reads TGTGCCAGCAGCCTATTAGGACAGAAAGAGACCCAGTACTTC.

This sequence joins TRBV12-3 or TRBV12-4 and TRBJ2-5, with 11 bases lining up with TRBD1. The length of the CDR3 is 13 residues. V trimming: 6 bases; J trimming: 3 bases; junction bases outside the gene matches: 0. The CDR3 DNA is TGTGCCAGCAGGGGACAGGGGGAAGAGACCCAGTACTTC. Translation: CASRGQGEETQYF.

CDR3 amino acids: CASSSGTLPQHF. CDR3 coding DNA: TGTGCCAGCAGTTCCGGGACTTTGCCCCAGCATTTT. The chain uses TRBV27 and TRBJ1-5, with D possibly being TRBD1 (5 bases). CDR1 and CDR2 (germline): MNHEY, SMNVEV (reference sequence). The CDR3 loop spans 12 amino acids. The V gene lost 4 bases and the J gene lost 9 bases, with 10 bases spanning the gap.

This clone has only one observation. The genes are TRBV15 and TRBJ1-2; no definite D call. The CDR3 consists of 12 residues. Looked up from germline, CDR1 is LNHNV and CDR2 is YYDKDF (reference sequence). Trimming left V 6 bases short and J 3 bases short, with 8 bases between. The CDR3 DNA sequence: TGTGCCACCAGGACCGACTACTATGGCTACACCTTC. It translates to CATRTDYYGYTF.

V usage is TRBV6-1 and J usage is TRBJ1-5, with unresolved D. Germline loops: CDR1 MNHNS, CDR2 SASEGT. This CDR3 is 15 amino acids long. Trimming removed 3 bases from V and 0 bases from J, with 9 bases in between. The CDR3, as DNA: TGTGCCAGCAGTGAGGGAGGATATAGCAATCAGCCCCAGCATTTT. The encoded protein is CASSEGGYSNQPQHF.

The chain has TRBV27 and TRBJ2-4, with a weak D call TRBD2 (6 bases). Trimming removed 2 bases at V and 1 base at J, with 6 bases between. Per germline, CDR1 MNHEY and CDR2 SMNVEV (reference sequence). This CDR3 spans 14 amino acids. The CDR3 DNA follows: TGTGCCAGCAGTTTAGGGGGGGCCAAAAACATTCAGTACTTC. It is translated as CASSLGGAKNIQYF.

CDR3 residues: CASSQSGYQETQYF. CDR3 nucleotide sequence: TGTGCCAGCTCCCAAAGCGGATACCAAGAGACCCAGTACTTC. J is TRBJ2-5 and V is TRBV18, with D tentatively TRBD2 (5 bases). CDR1 and CDR2 from the germline V gene are KGHSH and LQKENI. V lost 6 bases and J 0 bases, leaving 11 bases between the germline ends. CDR3 size: 14 residues.

This chain uses TRBV27 with TRBJ2-3; D perhaps matches TRBD2 (5 bases). There are 16 residues in the CDR3. Trimming pared 6 bases from V and 5 bases from J, leaving 21 bases between. From germline, CDR1 is MNHEY and CDR2 SMNVEV (reference sequence). CDR3 in DNA: TGTGCCAGCAGCCCAACGGGGATTCTCCCCCAAGATACGCAGTATTTT. Its protein is CASSPTGILPQDTQYF.

This CDR3 reads CASSPSLLSYEQYF. CDR3 sequence (DNA): TGTGCCAGCAGTCCGTCCCTCCTCTCCTACGAGCAGTACTTC. This rearrangement joins TRBV7-8 to TRBJ2-7; D unresolved. The CDR3 is 14 amino acids. V gave up 6 bases and J gave up 0 bases, with 12 bases separating them. Germline CDR1 SGHVS, CDR2 FQNEAQ.

This chain joins TRBV5-8 and TRBJ2-7, with 7 positions matching TRBD2. Germline CDR1 reads SGHTS; CDR2 reads YDEGEE. After removal of 0 bases from V and 0 bases from J, the junction contained 6 bases not matched to a gene. This CDR3 has 16 residues. The CDR3, as DNA: TGTGCCAGCAGCTTGGGAGCGGGATGGGGCTCCTACGAGCAGTACTTC. Translation gives CASSLGAGWGSYEQYF.

CDR3 sequence: CASSFWDILNQSYEQYF. The CDR3, as DNA: TGTGCCAGCAGTTTTTGGGACATTCTCAACCAATCCTACGAGCAGTACTTC. This rearrangement joins TRBV28 to TRBJ2-7, with D perhaps TRBD1 (6 bases). CDR1 MDHEN and CDR2 SYDVKM come from the germline V gene. The V gene lost 3 bases and the J gene lost 1 base, with 19 bases spanning the gap. CDR3 length: 17 amino acids.

This chain uses TRBV6-5 with TRBJ1-2; 7 positions agree with TRBD1. Germline lookup yields CDR1 MNHEY and CDR2 SVGAGI. The trim removed 0 bases at V and 5 bases at J, leaving 9 bases unmatched. The CDR3 has 16 amino acids. The CDR3 DNA reads as TGTGCCAGCAGTTACTCTGGGACAGCTATGACATATGGCTACACCTTC. The encoded protein is CASSYSGTAMTYGYTF.

The chain links TRBV9 to TRBJ1-3; D perhaps matches TRBD1 (6 bases). Trimming took off 2 bases at V and 4 bases at J, with 10 bases between the two ends. This CDR3 contains 14 residues. Looked up from germline, CDR1 is SGDLS and CDR2 is YYNGEE. The CDR3 loop is CASSVGQPGNTIYF. CDR3 in DNA: TGTGCCAGCAGCGTTGGACAGCCCGGAAACACCATATATTTT.

This clone came up a few times. The J gene is TRBJ2-7, the V gene TRBV7-8; 9 bases line up with TRBD1. After removal of 5 bases from V and 5 bases from J, the junction contained 4 bases not matched to a gene. The CDR3 sequence is 13 residues long. Germline CDR1 is SGHVS and CDR2 is FQNEAQ. The CDR3 DNA reads as TGTGCCAGCAGCCACTGGACAGGGGACGAGCAGTACTTC. Protein product: CASSHWTGDEQYF.

The chain couples TRBV11-1 to TRBJ2-7; possible D gene TRBD2, 6 bases. V shed 1 base and J shed 2 bases, with 9 bases lying between them. Germline-derived CDR1 and CDR2 are SGHAT and FQDESV (reference sequence). The CDR3 sequence is 14 residues long. The DNA of the CDR3 is TGTGCCAGCAGCTTAGGGGACTTTACCTACGAGCAGTACGTC. Its translation is CASSLGDFTYEQYV.

This sequence joins TRBV27 and TRBJ1-1, with D perhaps TRBD1 (5 bases). The ends were cut back, 2 bases at V and 4 bases at J, with 8 bases in the middle. Germline CDR1 MNHEY, CDR2 SMNVEV (reference sequence). The CDR3 is made up of 13 amino acids. In DNA form, the CDR3 reads TGTGCCAGCAGTTTAATGGGGGGCACTGAAGCTTTCTTT. It specifies CASSLMGGTEAFF.

The V call is TRBV5-8, the J call TRBJ1-5; the D is unclear. Germline V lookup: CDR1 SGHTS, CDR2 YDEGEE. The CDR3 is 16 amino acids. Trimming removed 1 base at V and 0 bases at J, with 11 bases between. CDR3 protein: CASSLSHGISNQPQHF. The CDR3 DNA sequence: TGTGCCAGCAGCTTGAGCCACGGGATTAGCAATCAGCCCCAGCATTTT.

This sequence joins TRBV6-5 and TRBJ2-4, with a tentative D call TRBD1 (5 bases). The CDR3 consists of 15 residues. V was shortened by 8 bases and J by 1 base, with 15 bases between the two germline ends. Germline V gene sequence: CDR1 MNHEY, CDR2 SVGAGI. The CDR3 loop reads CASEPDSSAKNIQYF. CDR3 bases: TGTGCCAGCGAACCCGACAGCTCGGCCAAAAACATTCAGTACTTC.

This clone came up a few times. V and J are TRBV5-5 and TRBJ1-2; perhaps TRBD1 as D (6 bases). Per the germline V gene, CDR1 is SGHKS and CDR2 is YYEKEE (reference sequence). Trimming cost V 3 bases and J 8 bases, with 14 bases left between them. The CDR3 sequence is 13 residues long. The chain's CDR3 is CASSWRGGEGYTF. The CDR3 DNA reads TGTGCCAGCAGCTGGAGGGGGGGCGAAGGCTACACCTTC.

The chain has TRBV6-6 and TRBJ2-2; TRBD2 aligns across 9 bases. With 2 bases clipped from V and 6 bases from J, the junction kept 4 bases outside the gene matches. This CDR3 is 15 amino acids long. CDR1 is MNHNY and CDR2 is SVGAGI in the germline V gene (reference sequence). The CDR3 sequence is CASSYASSGAGELFF. CDR3 DNA sequence: TGTGCCAGCAGTTACGCTTCTAGCGGGGCCGGGGAGCTGTTTTTT.

Written as DNA, the CDR3 is TGCGCCAGCAGCTTGGATAGTTTAAGAGGGAGGGGTAACACAGATACGCAGTATTTT. This codes for CASSLDSLRGRGNTDTQYF. The gene calls are TRBV5-1 and TRBJ2-3, with TRBD2 identical over 7 bases. The CDR3 runs to 19 residues. Trimming at V came to 0 bases and at J to 2 bases, leaving 15 bases not matched to a gene. CDR1 and CDR2 (germline): SGHRS, YFSETQ.